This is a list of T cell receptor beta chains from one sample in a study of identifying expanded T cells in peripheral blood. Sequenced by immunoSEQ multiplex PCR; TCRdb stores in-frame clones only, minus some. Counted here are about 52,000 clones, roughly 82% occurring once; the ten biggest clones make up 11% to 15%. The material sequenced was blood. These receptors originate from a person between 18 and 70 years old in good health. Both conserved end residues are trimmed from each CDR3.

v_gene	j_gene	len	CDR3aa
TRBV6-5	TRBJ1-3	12	ASSSGNSGNTIY
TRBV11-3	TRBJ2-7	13	ASSPLGGNSYEQY
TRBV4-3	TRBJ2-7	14	ASSQDHATEYYEQY
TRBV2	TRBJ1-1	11	ASNGRSNTEAF
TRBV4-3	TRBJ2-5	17	ASSQAPPGTSGSSETQY
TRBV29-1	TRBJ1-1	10	SALTGRTEAF
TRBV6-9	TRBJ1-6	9	ATPSNSPLH
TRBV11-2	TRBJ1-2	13	ASSPLSGARGGYT
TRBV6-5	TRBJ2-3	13	ASRIQGQNTDTQY
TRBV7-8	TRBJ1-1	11	ASSYQGGTEAF
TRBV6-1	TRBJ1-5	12	ASSHGQRNQPQH
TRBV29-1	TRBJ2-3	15	STPGQGVPTSRDTQY
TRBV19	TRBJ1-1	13	ASSILRDRGTEAF
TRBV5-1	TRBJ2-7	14	ASSSPPELVRGEQY
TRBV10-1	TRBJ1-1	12	ASSKNRANTEAF
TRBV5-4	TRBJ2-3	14	ASSKPDSALTDTQY
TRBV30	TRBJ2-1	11	ALQGRGVNEQF
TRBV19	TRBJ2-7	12	ASSKGDNSYEQY
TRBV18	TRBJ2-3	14	ASSPTQRASTDTQY
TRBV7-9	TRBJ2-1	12	ASSPRDRAWEQF
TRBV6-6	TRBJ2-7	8	ATSSREQY
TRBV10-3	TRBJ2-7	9	ATGTGAEQY
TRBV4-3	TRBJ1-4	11	ASSQKQGEKLF
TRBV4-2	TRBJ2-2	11	ASSQELGGELF
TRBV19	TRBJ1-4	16	ASSYGSTGPTTNEKLF
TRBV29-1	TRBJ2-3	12	SVELALFVYTQY
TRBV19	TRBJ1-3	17	ASSIGQDRGLKAGNTIY
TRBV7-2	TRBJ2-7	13	ASSPQRGRDYEQY
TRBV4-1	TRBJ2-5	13	ASSQSVGGAETQY
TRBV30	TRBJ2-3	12	AWISGRPPDTQY
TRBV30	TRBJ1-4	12	AWSRPPGAEKLF
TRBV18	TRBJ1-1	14	ASSLTGQGAGTEAF
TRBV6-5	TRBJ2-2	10	ASSFSPGELF
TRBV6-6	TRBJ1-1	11	ASSAMLNTEAF
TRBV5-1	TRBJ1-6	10	ASSGAGSPLH
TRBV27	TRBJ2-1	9	ASSYGTEQF
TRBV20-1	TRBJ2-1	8	SVNPGEQF
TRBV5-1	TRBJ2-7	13	ASSLGVAGTYEQY
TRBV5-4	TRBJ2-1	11	ASSLGDSDKQF
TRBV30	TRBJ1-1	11	AWSDGYNTEAF
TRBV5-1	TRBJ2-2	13	ASSLDGVNTGELF
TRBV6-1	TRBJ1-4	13	ASSEGHPHNEKLF
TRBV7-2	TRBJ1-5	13	ASSSVTGGNQPQH